The sequence of this T cell receptor beta chain was determined in a study of siplizumab effects on memory and regulatory T cells. Findings of the study overall: The study found that mappable alloreactive CD4+ clones averaged roughly 69% Treg-derived with siplizumab and roughly 27% in controls. Siplizumab significantly reduced alloreactive sequences traceable to unstimulated CD4+ memory cells. Proliferating siplizumab-cultured Tregs lacked confirmed suppressive function.

Germline-derived CDR1 and CDR2 are SGHDT and YYEEEE. This CDR3 spans 15 amino acids. Trimming took 2 bases from V and 4 from J; bases not matched to a gene: 3. About this clone itself: Its target is not known.

TCRdb's table, derived via immunoSEQ multiplex PCR, lists solely in-frame clones and lacks some. The table records fewer than 120,000 clones, approximately 92% of them present only once. The sequenced sample consisted of CD4+ T cells sorted from blood. J is TRBJ1-2 and V is TRBV5-6, with TRBD1 identical over 12 bases. The TCR comes from a human donor in good health. DNA of the CDR3: TGTGCCAGCAGCTTTGGGACAGGGGGCGGCTATGGCTACACCTTC. Its protein is CASSFGTGGGYGYTF.